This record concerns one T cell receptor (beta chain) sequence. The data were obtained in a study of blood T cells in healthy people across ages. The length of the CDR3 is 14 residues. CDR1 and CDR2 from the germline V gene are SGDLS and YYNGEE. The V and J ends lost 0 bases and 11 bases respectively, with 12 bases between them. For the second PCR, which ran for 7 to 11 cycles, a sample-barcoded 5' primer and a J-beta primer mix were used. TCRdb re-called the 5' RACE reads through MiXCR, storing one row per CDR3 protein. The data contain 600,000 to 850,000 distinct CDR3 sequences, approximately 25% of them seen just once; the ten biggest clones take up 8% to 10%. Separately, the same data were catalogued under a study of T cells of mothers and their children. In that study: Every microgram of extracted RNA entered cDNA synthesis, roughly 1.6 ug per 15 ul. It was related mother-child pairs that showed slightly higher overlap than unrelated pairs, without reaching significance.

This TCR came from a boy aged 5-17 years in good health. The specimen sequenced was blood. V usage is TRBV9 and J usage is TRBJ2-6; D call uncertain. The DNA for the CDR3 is TGTGCCAGCAGCGTAGAGGCGGTTGAAGACGTCCTGACTTTC. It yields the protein CASSVEAVEDVLTF.